These 2 T cell receptor beta chains were sequenced from one sample in a study of T-cell memory formation after mild COVID-19. Via MiXCR, TCRdb re-called the 5' RACE reads, giving one row per CDR3 protein. This sample has around 400,000 distinct CDR3 sequences, with about 24% found just once. The sample consisted of PBMCs or a T cell subset sorted from them (not recorded which). The receptors come from an adult woman who had mild COVID-19 (a few samples of this study predate the infection). Cell type and time point are not known.

This clonotype has more than one count but fewer than ten. The rearrangement joins TRBV20-1 to TRBJ2-7; possibly TRBD1 for D (6 bases). CDR3 size: 16 residues. Germline loops: CDR1 DFQATT, CDR2 SNEGSKA (reference sequence). The V end lost 3 bases, the J end lost 3 bases, and 21 bases lay between the germline ends. CDR3 loop: CSARTPQTGFLYEQYF. CDR3 in DNA: TGCAGTGCTAGGACCCCTCAGACAGGTTTTCTCTACGAGCAGTACTTC.

V usage is TRBV6-2 or TRBV6-3 and J usage is TRBJ2-3; TRBD2 matches at 9 bases. Germline V gene sequence: CDR1 MNHEY, CDR2 SVGEGT. The V gene end was trimmed by 0 bases and the J gene end by 4 bases; junction bases not matched to a gene: 11. CDR3 length: 18 amino acids. CDR3: CASSYSMSGLAISDTQYF. The CDR3 DNA follows: TGTGCCAGCAGTTACTCGATGTCTGGACTAGCGATTTCAGATACGCAGTATTTT.